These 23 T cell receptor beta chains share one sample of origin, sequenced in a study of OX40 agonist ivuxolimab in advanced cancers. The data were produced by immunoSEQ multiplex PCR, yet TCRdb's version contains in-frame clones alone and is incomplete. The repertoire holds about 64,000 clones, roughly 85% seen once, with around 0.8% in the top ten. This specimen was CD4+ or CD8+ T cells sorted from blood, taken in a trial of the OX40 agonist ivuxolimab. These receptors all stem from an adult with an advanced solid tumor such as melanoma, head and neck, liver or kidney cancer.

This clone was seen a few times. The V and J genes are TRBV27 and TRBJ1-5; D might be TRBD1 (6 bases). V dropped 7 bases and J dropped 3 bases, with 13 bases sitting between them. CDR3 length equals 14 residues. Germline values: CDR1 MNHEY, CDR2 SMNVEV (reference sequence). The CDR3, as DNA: TGTGCCAGCAAACAACAGGGAGTCAATCAGCCCCAGCATTTT. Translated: CASKQQGVNQPQHF.

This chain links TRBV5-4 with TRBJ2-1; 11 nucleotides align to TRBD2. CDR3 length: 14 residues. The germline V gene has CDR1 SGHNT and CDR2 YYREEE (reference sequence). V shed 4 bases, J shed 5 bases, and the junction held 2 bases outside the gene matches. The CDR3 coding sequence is TGTGCCAGCAGCCCTAGCGGGGGGCACAATGAGCAGTTCTTC. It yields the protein CASSPSGGHNEQFF.

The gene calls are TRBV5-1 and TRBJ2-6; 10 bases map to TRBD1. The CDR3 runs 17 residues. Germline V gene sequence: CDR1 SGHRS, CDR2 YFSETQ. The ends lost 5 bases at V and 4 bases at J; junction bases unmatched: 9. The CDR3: CASSLMGQGSGANVLTF. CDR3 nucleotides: TGCGCCAGCAGTCTAATGGGACAGGGGTCCGGGGCCAACGTCCTGACTTTC.

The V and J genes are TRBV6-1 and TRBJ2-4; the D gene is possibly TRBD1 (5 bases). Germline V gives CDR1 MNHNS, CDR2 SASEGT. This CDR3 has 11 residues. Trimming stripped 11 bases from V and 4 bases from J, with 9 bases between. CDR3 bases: TGTGCCGCAGGGCGGAAAAACATTCAGTACTTC. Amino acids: CAAGRKNIQYF.

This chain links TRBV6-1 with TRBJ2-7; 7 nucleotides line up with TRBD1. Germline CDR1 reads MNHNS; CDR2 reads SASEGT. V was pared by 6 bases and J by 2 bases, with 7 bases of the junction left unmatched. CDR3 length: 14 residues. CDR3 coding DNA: TGTGCCAGCAGATCCGGGACAGCGACCTACGAGCAGTACTTC. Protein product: CASRSGTATYEQYF.

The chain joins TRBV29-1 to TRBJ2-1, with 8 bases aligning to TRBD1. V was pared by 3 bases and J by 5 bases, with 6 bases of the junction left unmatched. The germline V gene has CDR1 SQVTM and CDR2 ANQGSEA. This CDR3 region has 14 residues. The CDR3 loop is CSVDAQGADNEQFF. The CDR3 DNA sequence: TGCAGCGTTGATGCCCAGGGGGCAGACAATGAGCAGTTCTTC.

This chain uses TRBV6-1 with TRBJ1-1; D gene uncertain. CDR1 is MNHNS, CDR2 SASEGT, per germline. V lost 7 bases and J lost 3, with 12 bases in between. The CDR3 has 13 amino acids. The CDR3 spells CASTMGLYTEAFF. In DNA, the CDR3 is TGTGCCAGCACCATGGGTCTTTACACTGAAGCTTTCTTT.

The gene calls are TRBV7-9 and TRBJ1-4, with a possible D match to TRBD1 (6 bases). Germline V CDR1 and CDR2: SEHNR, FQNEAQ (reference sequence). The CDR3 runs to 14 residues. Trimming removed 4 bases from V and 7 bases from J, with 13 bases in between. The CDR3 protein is CASSSNLQGEKLFF. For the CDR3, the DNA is TGTGCCAGCAGCTCCAACTTACAGGGTGAAAAACTGTTTTTT.

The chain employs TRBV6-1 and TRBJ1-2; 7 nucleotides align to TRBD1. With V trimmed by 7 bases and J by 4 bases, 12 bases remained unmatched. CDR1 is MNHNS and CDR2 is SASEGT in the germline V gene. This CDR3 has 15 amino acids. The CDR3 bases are TGTGCCAGCAACCAGGGGGGGGAGTTGGGCTATGGCTACACCTTC. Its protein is CASNQGGELGYGYTF.

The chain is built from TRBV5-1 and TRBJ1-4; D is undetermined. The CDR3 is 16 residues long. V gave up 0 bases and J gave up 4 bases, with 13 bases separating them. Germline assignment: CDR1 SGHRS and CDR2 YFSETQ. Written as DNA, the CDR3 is TGCGCCAGCAGCTTGGAGCGCGGACGGAATAATGAAAAACTGTTTTTT. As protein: CASSLERGRNNEKLFF.

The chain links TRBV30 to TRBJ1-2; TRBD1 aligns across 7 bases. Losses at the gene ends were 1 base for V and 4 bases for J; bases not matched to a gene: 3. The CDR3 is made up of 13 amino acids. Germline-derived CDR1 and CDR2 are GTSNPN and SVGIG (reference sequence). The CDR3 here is CAWSEGGLYGYTF. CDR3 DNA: TGTGCCTGGAGTGAAGGGGGCCTCTATGGCTACACCTTC.

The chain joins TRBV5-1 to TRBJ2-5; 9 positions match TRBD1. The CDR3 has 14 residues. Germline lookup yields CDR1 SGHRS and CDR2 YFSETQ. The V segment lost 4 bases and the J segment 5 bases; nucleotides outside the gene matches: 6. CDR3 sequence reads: CASSPDRGGETQYF. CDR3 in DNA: TGCGCCAGCAGCCCGGACAGGGGAGGCGAGACCCAGTACTTC.

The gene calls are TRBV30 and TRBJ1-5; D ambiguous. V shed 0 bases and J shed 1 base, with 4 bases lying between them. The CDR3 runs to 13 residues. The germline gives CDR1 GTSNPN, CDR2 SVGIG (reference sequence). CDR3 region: CAWSVQSNQPQHF. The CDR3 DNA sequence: TGTGCCTGGAGTGTACAAAGCAATCAGCCCCAGCATTTT. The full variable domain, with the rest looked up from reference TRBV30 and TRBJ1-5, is SQTIHQWPATLVQPVGSPLSLECTVEGTSNPNLYWYRQAAGRGLQLLFYSVGIGQISSEVPQNLSASRPQDRQFILSSKKLLLSDSGFYLCAWSVQSNQPQHFGDGTRLSIL.

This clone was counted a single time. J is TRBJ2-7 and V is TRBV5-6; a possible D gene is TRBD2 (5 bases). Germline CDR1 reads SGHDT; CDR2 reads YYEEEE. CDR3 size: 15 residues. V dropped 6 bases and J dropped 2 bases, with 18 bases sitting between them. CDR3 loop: CASMARVRGAYEQYF. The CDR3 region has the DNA TGTGCCAGCATGGCGAGGGTCCGAGGCGCCTACGAGCAGTACTTC.

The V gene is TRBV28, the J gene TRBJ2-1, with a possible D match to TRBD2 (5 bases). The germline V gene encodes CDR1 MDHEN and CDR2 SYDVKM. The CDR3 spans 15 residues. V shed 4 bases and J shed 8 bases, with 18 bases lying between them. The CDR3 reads CASSSSGETIDEQFF. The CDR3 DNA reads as TGTGCCAGCAGTTCCTCTGGCGAGACTATCGATGAGCAGTTCTTC.

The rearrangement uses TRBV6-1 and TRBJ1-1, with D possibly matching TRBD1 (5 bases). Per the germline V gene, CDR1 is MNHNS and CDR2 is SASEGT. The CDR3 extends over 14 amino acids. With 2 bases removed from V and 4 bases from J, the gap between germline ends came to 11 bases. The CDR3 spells CASSERGGLTEAFF. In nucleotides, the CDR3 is TGTGCCAGCAGTGAACGGGGGGGACTCACTGAAGCTTTCTTT.

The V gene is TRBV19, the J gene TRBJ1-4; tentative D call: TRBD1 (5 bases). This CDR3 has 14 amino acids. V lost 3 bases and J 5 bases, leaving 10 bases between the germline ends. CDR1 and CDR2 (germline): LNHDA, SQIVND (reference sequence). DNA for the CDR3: TGTGCCAGTAGTATGAGGGGTCGGAATGAAAAACTGTTTTTT. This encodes CASSMRGRNEKLFF.

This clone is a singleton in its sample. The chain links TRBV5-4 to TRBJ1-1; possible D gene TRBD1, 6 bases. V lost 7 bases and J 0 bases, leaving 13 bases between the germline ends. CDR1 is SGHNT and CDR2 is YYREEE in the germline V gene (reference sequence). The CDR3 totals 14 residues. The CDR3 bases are TGTGCCAGCGGGGGGGGGCGTATGAACACTGAAGCTTTCTTT. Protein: CASGGGRMNTEAFF.

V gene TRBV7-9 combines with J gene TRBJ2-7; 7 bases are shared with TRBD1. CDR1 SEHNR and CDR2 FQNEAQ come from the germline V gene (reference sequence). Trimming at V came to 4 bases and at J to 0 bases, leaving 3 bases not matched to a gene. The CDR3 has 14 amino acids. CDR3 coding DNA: TGTGCCAGCAGCTCTGGGACAGTCTCCTACGAGCAGTACTTC. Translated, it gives CASSSGTVSYEQYF.

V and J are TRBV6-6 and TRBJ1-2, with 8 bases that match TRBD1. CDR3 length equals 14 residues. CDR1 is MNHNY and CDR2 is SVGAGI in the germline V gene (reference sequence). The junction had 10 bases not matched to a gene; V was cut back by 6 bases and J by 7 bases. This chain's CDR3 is CASSRMDRAGGYTF. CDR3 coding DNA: TGTGCCAGCAGCCGAATGGACAGGGCCGGTGGCTACACCTTC.

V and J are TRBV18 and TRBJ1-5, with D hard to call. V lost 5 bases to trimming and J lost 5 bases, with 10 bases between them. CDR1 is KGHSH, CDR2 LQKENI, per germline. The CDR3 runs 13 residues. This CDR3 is CASSLATDQPQHF. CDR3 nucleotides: TGTGCCAGCTCATTAGCGACCGATCAGCCCCAGCATTTT.

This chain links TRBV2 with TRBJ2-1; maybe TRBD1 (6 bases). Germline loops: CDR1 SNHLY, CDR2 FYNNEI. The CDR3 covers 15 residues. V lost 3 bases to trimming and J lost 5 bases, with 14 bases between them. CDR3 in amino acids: CASSDQSGVNNEQFF. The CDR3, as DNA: TGTGCCAGCAGTGACCAATCAGGGGTAAACAATGAGCAGTTCTTC.

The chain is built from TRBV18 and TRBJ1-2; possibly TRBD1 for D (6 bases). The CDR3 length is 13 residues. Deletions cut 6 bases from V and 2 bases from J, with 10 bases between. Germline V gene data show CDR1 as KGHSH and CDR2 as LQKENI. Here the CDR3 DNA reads TGTGCCAGCTCGCCGGGACAAAACTATGGCTACACCTTC. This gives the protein CASSPGQNYGYTF.